This is a list of T cell receptor beta chains from one sample in a study of T cell repertoires in cytomegalovirus infection. MiXCR, run by TCRdb on the reads, gives a single entry per CDR3 protein. This sample carries roughly 730,000 distinct CDR3 sequences, 30% to 35% of them seen once, and the ten largest clones take roughly 18%. Antigens for these TCRs are unknown. The sample was cultured PBMCs, taken from culture after CMV antigen stimulation. The receptors come from a human donor in good health (CMV status not recorded). Some clones in this sample may be carry-over from other donors' samples. Both conserved end residues are part of each CDR3. D genes are given only for firm matches. Only some rows state a clone size, as once, few, many or a class for expanded clones.

v_gene	j_gene	abundance	d_gene	CDR3nt	CDR3aa
TRBV2	TRBJ2-3	.	.	TGTGCCAGCAGTGATTGGATTCTCGGAGGGGGCGTGGATACGCAGTATTTT	CASSDWILGGGVDTQYF
TRBV15	TRBJ2-5	once	TRBD1	TGTGCCACCAGCACTTGGGGACAGGGTGACCAAGAGACCCAGTACTTC	CATSTWGQGDQETQYF
TRBV7-6	TRBJ1-6	few	.	TGTGCCAGCAGCTTCGGGGGAGTCCACAATTCACCCCTCCACTTT	CASSFGGVHNSPLHF
TRBV4-3	TRBJ1-1	few	.	TGCGCCAGCAGCCAAGATTTTGAGGGATTGAACACTGAAGCTTTCTTT	CASSQDFEGLNTEAFF
TRBV20-1	TRBJ1-4	few	.	TGCAGTGCTAGAGGGGGGGCCGGTGAAAAACTGTTTTTT	CSARGGAGEKLFF
TRBV7-2	TRBJ1-6	.	TRBD1	TGTGCCAGCAGCTCGAGCCGGACAGGAGGGAGTTCACCCCTCCACTTT	CASSSSRTGGSSPLHF
TRBV7-6	TRBJ2-3	.	.	TGTGCCAGCAGCTTAGACCTGGGGCCCACAGATACGCAGTATTTT	CASSLDLGPTDTQYF
TRBV12-3/TRBV12-4	TRBJ1-1	.	.	TGTGCCAGCAGTGTTCTATTTCGCGGTGGCACTGAAGCTTTCTTT	CASSVLFRGGTEAFF
TRBV29-1	TRBJ2-5	.	.	TGCAGCGCCGACAGCAGCGGAGGGAGCCAAGAGACCCAGTACTTC	CSADSSGGSQETQYF
TRBV11-1	TRBJ2-1	few	TRBD2	TGTGCCAGCAGCGCTAGCGGAGGGGCGTATGAGCAGTTCTTC	CASSASGGAYEQFF
TRBV28	TRBJ2-1	few	.	TGTGCCACCCTCCGGGGGTTGGGGAATGAGCAGTTCTTC	CATLRGLGNEQFF
TRBV6-6	TRBJ2-1	few	TRBD2	TGTGCCAGCAGTCACGGACTAGCGGGAGAGAATGAGCAGTTCTTC	CASSHGLAGENEQFF
TRBV15	TRBJ1-1	.	.	TGTGCCACCAGCACGTTGAACACTGAAGCTTTCTTT	CATSTLNTEAFF
TRBV10-3	TRBJ2-3	few	TRBD1	TGTGCCATCAGTGGGACGTCCGGGACAGGGGCAGATACGCAGTATTTT	CAISGTSGTGADTQYF
TRBV12-3/TRBV12-4	TRBJ2-2	few	.	TGTGCCAGCAGGCCACAAAACACCGGGGAGCTGTTTTTT	CASRPQNTGELFF
TRBV10-3	TRBJ1-1	.	.	TGTGCCATCAGTGAGGCCCCCCCGGGGACTGAAGCTTTCTTT	CAISEAPPGTEAFF
TRBV5-6	TRBJ2-1	few	.	TGTGCCAGCAGCTTGGCAGGCAGGGTGAGAGATGAGCAGTTCTTC	CASSLAGRVRDEQFF
TRBV5-3	TRBJ2-7	once	.	TGTGCCAGCAGCTTGCCGCGGGGTTCAGGCGAGCAGTACTTC	CASSLPRGSGEQYF
TRBV6-2/TRBV6-3	TRBJ2-7	.	TRBD1	TGTGCCAGCAGTTATTCCGGGACAGCTCTTTCCTACGAGCAGTACTTC	CASSYSGTALSYEQYF
TRBV7-2	TRBJ2-3	many	.	TGTGCCAGCAGCCGAGGCGGTGGTAGGGGTGAGGATACGCAGTATTTT	CASSRGGGRGEDTQYF
TRBV29-1	TRBJ2-3	.	.	TGCAGCGTTGAAGGTGGAGGGCAGACGTACAGCACAGATACGCAGTATTTT	CSVEGGGQTYSTDTQYF
TRBV12-3/TRBV12-4	TRBJ2-3	.	.	TGTGCCAGCGCCTTCAAGGATACGCAGTATTTT	CASAFKDTQYF
TRBV7-6	TRBJ2-7	.	.	TGTGCCAGCAGCTTAGGCGAGGGGATGCCCTACGAGCAGTACTTC	CASSLGEGMPYEQYF
TRBV12-3/TRBV12-4	TRBJ2-3	few	.	TGTGCCAGCAGTCCCGTACCGGGGTCCCGCACAGATACGCAGTATTTT	CASSPVPGSRTDTQYF
TRBV14	TRBJ1-2	.	.	TGTGCCAGCAGCCAATTAGGGTCTGGCGGCTACACCTTC	CASSQLGSGGYTF
TRBV7-2	TRBJ2-2	.	TRBD2	TGTGCCAGCACCACGGGCGGGAGATATACCGGGGAGCTGTTTTTT	CASTTGGRYTGELFF
TRBV19	TRBJ2-3	.	TRBD1	TGTGCCAGTGCCGACAGGGTCTACGGCACAGATACGCAGTATTTT	CASADRVYGTDTQYF
TRBV7-2	TRBJ2-7	.	.	TGTGCCAGCAGCTACCAGACTGGGTACGAGCAGTACTTC	CASSYQTGYEQYF
TRBV2	TRBJ1-2	.	.	TGTGCCAGCAGCATTACAGGAGCCGGGGGCGGCTACACCTTC	CASSITGAGGGYTF
TRBV7-2	TRBJ2-3	many	TRBD1	TGTGCCAGCAGCTTATCAGGGGGCGTCACAGATACGCAGTATTTT	CASSLSGGVTDTQYF
TRBV4-1	TRBJ1-2	many	.	TGCGCCAGCAGCCAAGCCAGAAACTATGGCTACACCTTC	CASSQARNYGYTF
TRBV6-1	TRBJ1-6	many	.	TGTGCCAGCAGTGAAGCGGGAAATTCACCCCTCCACTTT	CASSEAGNSPLHF
TRBV12-3/TRBV12-4	TRBJ1-1	.	.	TGTGCCAGCAGTTTAGTCCAGGGTGGGGTAGCTTTCTTT	CASSLVQGGVAFF
TRBV7-2	TRBJ2-7	many	TRBD1	TGTGCCAGCAGCCGAAAGACCCAGGACAGGTGGAGGATGGAGCAGTACTTC	CASSRKTQDRWRMEQYF
TRBV6-2/TRBV6-3	TRBJ1-1	.	.	TGTGCCAGCAGTTATGGATCCGGCTACACTGAAGCTTTCTTT	CASSYGSGYTEAFF
TRBV19	TRBJ1-2	.	TRBD1	TGTGCCAGTAGTCCTCAGGGGGCGAAGGGCGCCGGCTACACCTTC	CASSPQGAKGAGYTF
TRBV6-1	TRBJ1-1	.	TRBD1	TGTGCCAGCAGTCCACGAGCCGGGACAGGGCCTGAAGCTTTCTTT	CASSPRAGTGPEAFF
TRBV2	TRBJ2-3	.	TRBD2	TGTGCCAGCAAAAAGCGGGGGCGAGATACGCAGTATTTT	CASKKRGRDTQYF
TRBV19	TRBJ1-5	.	TRBD1	TGTGCCAGTAGTATGGGGACAGGGGCAAACAATCAGCCCCAGCATTTT	CASSMGTGANNQPQHF
TRBV4-3	TRBJ1-6	.	.	TGCGCCAGCAGCCAAGGGTACCAGGGAGATTCACCCCTCCACTTT	CASSQGYQGDSPLHF
TRBV4-1	TRBJ2-1	.	TRBD2	TGCGCCAGCAGCCACAGCGGGGGAGTTAAGCAGTTCTTC	CASSHSGGVKQFF
TRBV12-3/TRBV12-4	TRBJ2-4	few	TRBD1	TGTGCCAGCAGAATTGGACAGGGAAAAAACATTCAGTACTTC	CASRIGQGKNIQYF
TRBV5-6	TRBJ2-7	.	.	TGTGCCAGCAGCTCCCTGGACTATCCCGGGACGCCTAGCTCCTACGAGCAGTACTTC	CASSSLDYPGTPSSYEQYF
TRBV9	TRBJ2-3	few	TRBD1	TGTGCCAGCAGCGTAGCCCCGCCCGGACAGGGCACAGATACGCAGTATTTT	CASSVAPPGQGTDTQYF
TRBV20-1	TRBJ2-1	few	.	TGCAGTGCTAGAGCCTACAATGAGCAGTTCTTC	CSARAYNEQFF
TRBV12-3/TRBV12-4	TRBJ2-7	few	.	TGTGCCAGGAAGACCTGGGGGAGCTCCTACGAGCAGTACTTC	CARKTWGSSYEQYF
TRBV7-2	TRBJ2-5	many	TRBD2	TGTGCCAGCAGCCTCTTTCCTAGCGGGGGCCTCCAAGAGACCCAGTACTTC	CASSLFPSGGLQETQYF
TRBV5-6	TRBJ2-2	.	.	TGTGCCAGCAGCAACAGACAGAGCCCGAACACCGGGGAGCTGTTTTTT	CASSNRQSPNTGELFF
TRBV28	TRBJ2-7	.	.	TGTGCCAGCACCCGGCCGCTGGGGGAGCAGTACTTC	CASTRPLGEQYF
TRBV20-1	TRBJ2-7	few	.	TGCAGTGCTAGAGGCTCTGGTGAGCAGTACTTC	CSARGSGEQYF
TRBV27	TRBJ2-5	.	.	TGTGCCAGGCGTAGACGTCCTGGGAGCGGAGAGACCCAGTACTTC	CARRRRPGSGETQYF
TRBV11-2	TRBJ1-1	few	.	TGTGCCAGCAGCCCCAATTCATACCTAAACACTGAAGCTTTCTTT	CASSPNSYLNTEAFF
TRBV12-5	TRBJ2-2	.	.	TGTGCTAGTGCGACGTTGCTCGGGGAGCTGTTTTTT	CASATLLGELFF
TRBV7-2	TRBJ1-4	many	TRBD1	TGTGCCAGCAGCTTCCGCGGGACAGGGGGCTATTCTAATGAAAAACTGTTTTTT	CASSFRGTGGYSNEKLFF
TRBV7-2	TRBJ1-3	.	TRBD1	TGTGCCAGCAGTTATGACAGGGCGGGTGTGGACACCATATATTTT	CASSYDRAGVDTIYF
TRBV7-2	TRBJ2-6	few	.	TGTGCCAGCAGCTTAGGGGGACCAGCCTCTGGGGCCAACGTCCTGACTTTC	CASSLGGPASGANVLTF
TRBV5-4	TRBJ2-3	.	TRBD1	TGTGCCAGCAGCCGGGACAGACCTAGCACAGATACGCAGTATTTT	CASSRDRPSTDTQYF
TRBV6-2/TRBV6-3	TRBJ2-1	.	TRBD2	TGTGCCAGCAGGGATGAACTAGCGGGAATTTATGAGCAGTTCTTC	CASRDELAGIYEQFF